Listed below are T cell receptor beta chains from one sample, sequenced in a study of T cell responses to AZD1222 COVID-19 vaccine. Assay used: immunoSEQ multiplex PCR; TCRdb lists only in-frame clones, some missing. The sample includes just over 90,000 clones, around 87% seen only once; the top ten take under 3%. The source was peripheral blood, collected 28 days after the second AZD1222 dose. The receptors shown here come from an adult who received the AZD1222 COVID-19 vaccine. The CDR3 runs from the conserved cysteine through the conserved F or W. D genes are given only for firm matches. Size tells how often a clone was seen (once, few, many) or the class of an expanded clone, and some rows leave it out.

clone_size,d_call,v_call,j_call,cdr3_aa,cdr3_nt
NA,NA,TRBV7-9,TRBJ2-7,CASTGARSYEQYF,TGTGCCAGCACAGGGGCACGTTCCTACGAGCAGTACTTC
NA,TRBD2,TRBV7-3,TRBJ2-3,CASSLTAGGNTQYF,TGTGCCAGCAGCTTAACCGCGGGGGGGAATACGCAGTATTTT
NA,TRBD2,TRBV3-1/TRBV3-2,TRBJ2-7,CASSPFAGGPAEQYF,TGTGCCAGCAGCCCATTTGCGGGAGGGCCAGCCGAGCAGTACTTC
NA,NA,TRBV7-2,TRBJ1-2,CASSLEYSSAYGYTF,TGTGCCAGCAGCTTAGAATATAGCTCCGCCTATGGCTACACCTTC
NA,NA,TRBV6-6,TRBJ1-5,CASSYSQGYQPQHF,TGTGCCAGCAGTTACTCGCAGGGGTATCAGCCCCAGCATTTT
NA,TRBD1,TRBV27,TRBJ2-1,CASGWDRRNNEQFF,TGTGCCAGCGGCTGGGACAGAAGAAACAATGAGCAGTTCTTC
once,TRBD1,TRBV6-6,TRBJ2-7,CASSATGLSYEQYF,TGTGCCAGCAGTGCGACAGGGTTGTCCTACGAGCAGTACTTC
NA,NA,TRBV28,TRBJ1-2,CASSAYRRRNYGYTF,TGTGCCAGCAGTGCCTACAGACGCCGTAACTATGGCTACACCTTC
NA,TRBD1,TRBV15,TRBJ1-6,CATGETGDNSPLHF,TGTGCCACCGGGGAGACAGGGGATAATTCACCCCTCCACTTT
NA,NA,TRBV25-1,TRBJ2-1,CASSDLLMGADEQFF,TGTGCCAGCAGTGACTTACTGATGGGGGCGGATGAGCAGTTCTTC
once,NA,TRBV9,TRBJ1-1,CASSPQGFTEAFF,TGTGCCAGCAGCCCTCAGGGTTTTACTGAAGCTTTCTTT
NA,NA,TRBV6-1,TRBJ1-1,CASSEGDGGTEAFF,TGTGCCAGCAGTGAAGGGGACGGGGGGACTGAAGCTTTCTTT